The 32 T cell receptor beta chains reported below all come from one sample, sequenced in a study of OX40 agonist ivuxolimab in advanced cancers. Libraries were built with the immunoSEQ multiplex PCR assay. Here the immuneACCESS table is served through TCRdb, limited to in-frame sequences with V and J called. Missing clones are a known gap in these copies; in checked studies unresolved V genes cover under half, and the rest lacks a known reason. Within this sample are tens of thousands of clones, with around 87% of them counted one time only. 1.2% of the sample goes to the ten largest clones. Sequences were derived from CD4+ or CD8+ T cells sorted from blood, sampled in a trial of the OX40 agonist ivuxolimab. These receptors came from an adult with an advanced solid tumor such as melanoma, head and neck, liver or kidney cancer.

This sequence joins TRBV10-3 and TRBJ1-2; 8 bases are a match to TRBD1. This CDR3 has 13 residues. V dropped 6 bases and J dropped 5; count of bases not matched to a gene: 5. Germline assignment: CDR1 ENHRY and CDR2 SYGVKD. The DNA of the CDR3 is TGTGCCATCAGCGGACAGGGCATATATGGCTACACCTTC. Translating it yields CAISGQGIYGYTF.

The V gene is TRBV19, the J gene TRBJ1-1, with a tentative D call TRBD1 (6 bases). The CDR3 runs 16 residues. Per germline, CDR1 LNHDA and CDR2 SQIVND (reference sequence). V was cut by 8 bases and J by 5 bases, with 24 bases left in between. The CDR3 here is CASSNPGASLGTEAFF. CDR3 nucleotides: TGTGCCAGTTCGAACCCAGGGGCCTCCCTAGGGACTGAAGCTTTCTTT.

The V call is TRBV6-1, the J call TRBJ2-4, with 8 bases identical to TRBD1. V lost 6 bases, J lost 4 bases, and 8 bases stayed unmatched. The CDR3 length is 15 residues. CDR1 MNHNS and CDR2 SASEGT come from the germline V gene. The CDR3: CASSLQTGEKNIQYF. DNA of the CDR3: TGTGCCAGCAGCCTTCAGACAGGGGAGAAAAACATTCAGTACTTC.

V usage is TRBV25-1 and J usage is TRBJ2-3, with TRBD2 matching 8 bases. Germline-derived CDR1 and CDR2 are MGHDK and SYGVNS. This CDR3 has 16 residues. The junction had 5 bases not matched to a gene; V was cut back by 1 base and J by 2 bases. In nucleotides, the CDR3 is TGTGCCAGCAGTGAATTCCTCGGGGGGGCCACAGATACGCAGTATTTT. Its protein product is CASSEFLGGATDTQYF.

The chain joins TRBV19 to TRBJ1-2, with 12 bases that match TRBD1. The junction had 7 bases not matched to a gene; V was cut back by 6 bases and J by 8 bases. Germline V gene lookup returns CDR1 LNHDA and CDR2 SQIVND (reference sequence). The length of the CDR3 is 14 residues. In nucleotides, the CDR3 is TGTGCCAGTAGGACGGGACAGGGGGCAAGGGGCTACACCTTC. It encodes CASRTGQGARGYTF.

The chain's CDR3 is CASSREFGEKLFF. CDR3 sequence (DNA): TGTGCCAGCAGCCGGGAATTTGGTGAAAAACTGTTTTTT. V is TRBV7-2 and J is TRBJ1-4; D ambiguous. Trimming pared 5 bases from V and 7 bases from J, leaving 11 bases between. The CDR3 sequence is 13 residues long. Germline assignment: CDR1 SGHTA and CDR2 FQGNSA. Drawing the rest from reference TRBV7-2 and TRBJ1-4, the complete variable domain is GAGVSQSPSNKVTEKGKDVELRCDPISGHTALYWYRQSLGQGLEFLIYFQGNSAPDKSGLPSDRFSAERTGGSVSTLTIQRTQQEDSAVYLCASSREFGEKLFFGSGTQLSVL.

This clone is deemed medium-sized (0.01 to 0.1%). The V gene is TRBV7-9, the J gene TRBJ1-2; no reliable D call. This CDR3 spans 12 amino acids. V was trimmed by 5 bases and J by 4 bases, leaving 8 bases between them. The germline CDR1 and CDR2 sequences are SEHNR and FQNEAQ (reference sequence). The CDR3 sequence is CASSPPFYGYTF. The CDR3 nucleotides are TGTGCCAGCAGCCCACCCTTCTATGGCTACACCTTC.

This chain uses TRBV5-4 with TRBJ2-5; D not certain. Trimming removed 4 bases from V and 5 bases from J, with 9 bases in between. Germline V gives CDR1 SGHNT, CDR2 YYREEE (reference sequence). The CDR3 runs to 12 residues. The CDR3 nucleotides read TGTGCCAGCAGCCCGAGTAGGGAGACCCAGTACTTC. This gives the protein CASSPSRETQYF.

This chain uses TRBV5-4 with TRBJ1-6; D remains unclear. The germline V gene encodes CDR1 SGHNT and CDR2 YYREEE (reference sequence). CDR3 length: 17 amino acids. V was trimmed by 0 bases and J by 0 bases, leaving 10 bases between them. Here the CDR3 reads CASSLATASSYNSPLHF. The CDR3 DNA reads as TGTGCCAGCAGCTTGGCGACGGCCAGCTCCTATAATTCACCCCTCCACTTT.

This sequence joins TRBV6-1 and TRBJ1-1, with D perhaps matching TRBD1 (6 bases). This CDR3 is built from 13 residues. V was pared by 8 bases and J by 6 bases, with 16 bases between. The germline V gene has CDR1 MNHNS and CDR2 SASEGT. The CDR3 DNA follows: TGTGCCAGCGGGGGGCCCGAGGGGGCTGAAGCTTTCTTT. This codes for CASGGPEGAEAFF.

The chain joins TRBV10-3 to TRBJ2-7; D is unresolved. CDR3 length equals 13 residues. The V and J ends lost 1 base and 5 bases respectively, with 9 bases between them. Germline CDR1 and CDR2: ENHRY and SYGVKD. CDR3 residues: CAISEFEGDEQYF. In nucleotides, the CDR3 is TGTGCCATCAGTGAGTTTGAAGGCGACGAGCAGTACTTC.

The chain is built from TRBV11-2 and TRBJ2-5; 9 bases align to TRBD1. This CDR3 contains 13 residues. The V gene's germline CDR1 is SGHAT and CDR2 FQNNGV. The V segment lost 6 bases and the J segment 1 base; nucleotides outside the gene matches: 0. Here the CDR3 DNA reads TGTGCCAGCAGGGACAGGGGCCAAGAGACCCAGTACTTC. It specifies CASRDRGQETQYF.

The chain employs TRBV18 and TRBJ2-7; no definite D call. Germline CDR1 is KGHSH and CDR2 is LQKENI. There are 13 residues in the CDR3. V was trimmed by 3 bases and J by 0 bases, leaving 6 bases between them. CDR3 sequence reads: CASSPTSSYEQYF. CDR3 DNA: TGTGCCAGCTCACCCACGAGCTCCTACGAGCAGTACTTC.

V and J are TRBV18 and TRBJ2-6, with 8 nucleotides matching TRBD1. The CDR3 consists of 18 residues. Germline V gene data show CDR1 as KGHSH and CDR2 as LQKENI. Trimming at V came to 6 bases and at J to 0 bases, leaving 10 bases not matched to a gene. The CDR3 coding sequence is TGTGCCAGCTCCTCACTAGGGACAGGTCGCTCTGGGGCCAACGTCCTGACTTTC. It translates to CASSSLGTGRSGANVLTF.

DNA of the CDR3: TGCGCCAGCAATACGGGACACCATGCAACTAATGAAAAACTGTTTTTT. As protein: CASNTGHHATNEKLFF. The chain uses TRBV5-1 and TRBJ1-4; TRBD1 might be the D (6 bases). This CDR3 is 16 amino acids long. The V end was cut by 6 bases, the J end by 0 bases, with 15 bases between. Germline V gene sequence: CDR1 SGHRS, CDR2 YFSETQ.

J is TRBJ2-7 and V is TRBV28; TRBD2 aligns across 7 bases. Per germline, CDR1 MDHEN and CDR2 SYDVKM. The CDR3 contains 15 residues. V was clipped by 8 bases and J by 3 bases; unmatched bases: 13. CDR3 coding DNA: TGTGCCAGCGTATCCAGGCAGCCGGGGGGCTACGAGCAGTACTTC. Encoded protein: CASVSRQPGGYEQYF.

V gene TRBV6-5 combines with J gene TRBJ1-1; 8 bases fit TRBD1. The CDR3 spans 14 residues. Germline V gene sequence: CDR1 MNHEY, CDR2 SVGAGI. The V gene end was trimmed by 6 bases and the J gene end by 1 base; junction bases not matched to a gene: 4. CDR3 in DNA: TGTGCCAGCAGCACCGGGACAGGGAACACTGAAGCTTTCTTT. It specifies CASSTGTGNTEAFF.

This clone has a single count. The gene calls are TRBV18 and TRBJ2-2; 10 bases agree with TRBD1. The CDR3 consists of 15 residues. Germline values: CDR1 KGHSH, CDR2 LQKENI. Trimming cost V 2 bases and J 4 bases; bases outside gene matches: 1. The CDR3 nucleotides read TGTGCCAGCTCACCAGGGACAGGGGTCACCGGGGAGCTGTTTTTT. Amino acids: CASSPGTGVTGELFF.

This chain joins TRBV21-1 and TRBJ1-5. TRBV21-1 is annotated as a pseudogene. This CDR3 has 17 residues. The CDR3 loop is CANLGTSGEASNQPQHF. The CDR3 DNA reads as TGTGCCAACCTAGGTACCTCAGGGGAGGCGAGCAATCAGCCCCAGCATTTT.

The chain employs TRBV7-2 and TRBJ2-2; D is uncertain. From germline, CDR1 is SGHTA and CDR2 FQGNSA. The CDR3 is 15 amino acids. V was cut by 0 bases and J by 0 bases, with 5 bases left in between. CDR3 in amino acids: CASSLAATNTGELFF. CDR3 sequence (DNA): TGTGCCAGCAGCTTAGCGGCGACGAACACCGGGGAGCTGTTTTTT.

The genes are TRBV6-5 and TRBJ2-4, with D possibly TRBD2 on 7 matching bases. CDR1 and CDR2 from the germline V gene are MNHEY and SVGAGI. CDR3 size: 14 residues. V lost 5 bases to trimming and J lost 3 bases, with 11 bases between them. DNA for the CDR3: TGTGCCAGCAGTGGGGGGGCTGGCAAAAACATTCAGTACTTC. Its translation: CASSGGAGKNIQYF.

This clone was recorded once. The V gene is TRBV5-1, the J gene TRBJ2-5; weak D call: TRBD2 (6 bases). The length of the CDR3 is 14 residues. Trimming cost V 4 bases and J 2 bases, with 12 bases left between them. Germline CDR1 SGHRS, CDR2 YFSETQ. CDR3 sequence (DNA): TGCGCCAGCAGCCCAGGCGGGGAGCAAGAGACCCAGTACTTC. Protein: CASSPGGEQETQYF.

The rearrangement links TRBV11-3 to TRBJ2-2; TRBD2 matches at 11 bases. The CDR3 extends over 15 amino acids. Germline CDR1 SGHNT, CDR2 YENEEA. V shed 5 bases and J 1 base; nucleotides not matched to a gene: 0. The CDR3 DNA sequence: TGTGCCAGCAGCCTAGCGGGGGGGAACACCGGGGAGCTGTTTTTT. This sequence encodes CASSLAGGNTGELFF.

The chain links TRBV4-1 to TRBJ1-5, with D possibly being TRBD1 (6 bases). V dropped 0 bases and J dropped 2 bases, with 11 bases sitting between them. The CDR3 runs to 16 residues. The germline V gene has CDR1 MGHRA and CDR2 YSYEKL. Written as DNA, the CDR3 is TGCGCCAGCAGCCAAGATACCTCAGGGGGCAATCAGCCCCAGCATTTT. This codes for CASSQDTSGGNQPQHF.

In its sample, this clone was seen a few times. This chain joins TRBV19 and TRBJ1-2, with D hard to call. Germline loops: CDR1 LNHDA, CDR2 SQIVND (reference sequence). The CDR3 has 14 residues. V lost 3 bases and J lost 3, with 11 bases in between. The chain's CDR3 is CASSIKTSDYGYTF. The CDR3 DNA reads TGTGCCAGTAGTATTAAGACCTCTGACTATGGCTACACCTTC.

The chain recombines TRBV2 with TRBJ2-7; 9 nucleotides match TRBD1. Germline V lookup: CDR1 SNHLY, CDR2 FYNNEI. Unmatched junction bases numbered 7, after V lost 7 bases and J lost 6 bases. The CDR3 loop spans 13 amino acids. Here the CDR3 reads CASKGQGIGEQYF. CDR3 nucleotide sequence: TGTGCCAGCAAGGGACAGGGAATCGGCGAGCAGTACTTC.

A single count supports this clone. J is TRBJ2-3 and V is TRBV5-6; a possible D gene is TRBD2 (6 bases). Between the trimmed V and J ends, which lost 3 bases and 7 bases, there was a span of 18 bases. Germline values: CDR1 SGHDT, CDR2 YYEEEE. This CDR3 has 15 residues. The CDR3, as DNA: TGTGCCAGCAGCTCCTACGGGGGTCCCAAGAATACGCAGTATTTT. Protein product: CASSSYGGPKNTQYF.

This rearrangement joins TRBV29-1 to TRBJ1-3; D gene unclear. Germline assignment: CDR1 SQVTM and CDR2 ANQGSEA. This CDR3 has 14 residues. V was pared by 7 bases and J by 0 bases, with 13 bases between. CDR3: CSAKEQLSGNTIYF. The CDR3 region has the DNA TGCAGCGCAAAGGAACAACTCTCTGGAAACACCATATATTTT.

This clone was picked up a small number of times. CDR3 region: CASSGWTGENEKLFF. Written as DNA, the CDR3 is TGTGCCAGCAGCGGGTGGACAGGAGAAAATGAAAAACTGTTTTTT. The rearrangement links TRBV7-8 to TRBJ1-4; 7 bases agree with TRBD1. V shed 5 bases, J shed 5 bases, and the junction held 8 bases outside the gene matches. The CDR3 extends over 15 amino acids. CDR1 is SGHVS and CDR2 is FQNEAQ in the germline V gene.

The rearrangement links TRBV6-1 to TRBJ1-2; D uncertain. There are 13 residues in the CDR3. In germline, CDR1 is MNHNS, CDR2 SASEGT. The V and J ends lost 0 bases and 12 bases respectively, with 14 bases between them. The CDR3 reads CASSEARKGKDTF. CDR3 sequence (DNA): TGTGCCAGCAGTGAAGCGCGGAAGGGTAAGGACACCTTC.

This clone was counted only a few times. Other DNA sequences in this specimen translate into the identical CDR3. This rearrangement joins TRBV7-9 to TRBJ2-2; weak D call: TRBD1 (5 bases). CDR3 length: 14 residues. Germline CDR1 and CDR2: SEHNR and FQNEAQ (reference sequence). Trimming removed 0 bases from V and 4 bases from J, with 6 bases in between. This chain's CDR3 is CASSLAGPTGELFF. The DNA for the CDR3 is TGTGCCAGCAGCTTAGCGGGGCCCACCGGGGAGCTGTTTTTT.

This clone has only one observation. This sequence joins TRBV2 and TRBJ2-3; D is ambiguous. Per germline, CDR1 SNHLY and CDR2 FYNNEI. Trimming cost V 11 bases and J 0 bases, with 15 bases left between them. The CDR3 has 14 amino acids. The CDR3: CAAARQTSTDTQYF. Here the CDR3 DNA reads TGTGCCGCGGCTCGGCAGACTAGCACAGATACGCAGTATTTT.